The T cell receptor (beta chain) under discussion was sequenced for a study of blood T cell repertoires in COVID-19. Study at large: The United States, Italy and Spain supplied acute and convalescent COVID-19 samples. T cells, B-cell-depleted T cells, or PBMCs supplied cDNA or gDNA.

Using immunoSEQ multiplex PCR, the repertoire was profiled, and TCRdb retains in-frame clones only, with some absent. The profile shows about 200,000 clones, under 90% of them singletons. Recruits, aged 18 to 89 years, lived in some 25 US areas. Participant-given clinical history determined each cohort assignment. J was trimmed by 3 bases and V by 3 bases; bases with no gene match: 5. Germline CDR1 reads SGHDT; CDR2 reads YYEEEE. There are 15 residues in the CDR3. The chain is built from TRBV5-6 and TRBJ1-2; 10 bases are a match to TRBD1. Sequences were obtained from PBMCs or T cells enriched from blood (not recorded which). The origin of this receptor is a woman in her 30s with acute COVID-19. The CDR3 sequence is CASSSRDRGDYGYTF. DNA of the CDR3: TGTGCCAGCAGCTCCCGGGACAGGGGCGACTATGGCTACACCTTC.